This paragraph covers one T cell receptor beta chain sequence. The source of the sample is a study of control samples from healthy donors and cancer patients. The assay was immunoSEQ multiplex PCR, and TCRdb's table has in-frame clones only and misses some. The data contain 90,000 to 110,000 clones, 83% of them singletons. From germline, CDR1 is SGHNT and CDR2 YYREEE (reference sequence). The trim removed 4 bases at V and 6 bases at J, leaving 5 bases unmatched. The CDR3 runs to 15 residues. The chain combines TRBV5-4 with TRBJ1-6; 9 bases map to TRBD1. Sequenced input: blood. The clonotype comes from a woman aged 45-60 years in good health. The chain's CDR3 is CASSLGDRANSPLHF. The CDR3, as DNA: TGTGCCAGCAGCCTGGGGGACAGGGCTAATTCACCCCTCCACTTT. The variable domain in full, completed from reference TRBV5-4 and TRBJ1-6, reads ETGVTQSPTHLIKTRGQQVTLRCSSQSGHNTVSWYQQALGQGPQFIFQYYREEENGRGNFPPRFSGLQFPNYSSELNVNALELDDSALYLCASSLGDRANSPLHFGNGTRLTVT.